This TCR beta chain comes out of a study of T cells expressing NK-cell markers. The germline V gene has CDR1 MDHEN and CDR2 SYDVKM. The CDR3 is 13 residues long. A 5'RACE template switching approach incorporating UMIs was used to make TCR beta cDNA. TCRdb reprocessed the 5' RACE reads and keeps a single row for each CDR3 protein, giving no DNA. This repertoire includes 500,000 to 700,000 distinct CDR3 sequences. This clonotype originated in a man younger than 35 in good health. The rearrangement links TRBV28 to TRBJ2-2. The sample taken for sequencing was blood T cells: a sorted CD56 or NKG2C T cell subset, CD4+ or CD8+ T cells, or bulk PBMC T cells (not recorded which). This CDR3 reads CASVAVFTGELFF. Variable domain in full (rest from reference TRBV28 and TRBJ2-2): DVKVTQSSRYLVKRTGEKVFLECVQDMDHENMFWYRQDPGLGLRLIYFSYDVKMKEKGDIPEGYSVSREKKERFSLILESASTNQTSMYLCASVAVFTGELFFGEGSRLTVL.